This T cell receptor beta chain came from a study of T-cell reconstitution after alpha-beta-depleted transplantation in children. Researchers prepared the TCRbeta library using unique molecular identifiers, the study reports. TCRdb recomputed calls from the PCR reads with MiXCR, one row per CDR3 protein. The sample records 350,000 to 500,000 distinct CDR3 sequences, about 45% being singletons. Overall study findings and caveats: Fresh T-cell production supplied most of the T-cell counts and diversity seen one year after transplant. Reportedly, alpha-beta T cells present about two months post-transplant originated from several hundred expanded clones of graft origin. There were some patients whose high TCRbeta diversity at day 60 came from surviving recipient T cells and thymic progenitors.

This clonotype turned up a few times. Its antigen is still unknown. Sequenced material: PBMCs, taken before TCRalphabeta/CD19-depleted stem cell transplant. This clonotype originated in a girl aged 2 to 10 with aplastic anemia, due to receive a stem cell transplant.

In DNA, the CDR3 is TGCGCCAGCAGCCCTTCCGCAGGGTATAGTGGCTACACCTTC. It specifies CASSPSAGYSGYTF. The rearrangement joins TRBV4-3 to TRBJ1-2; TRBD1 might be the D (5 bases). This CDR3 has 14 amino acids. Trimming removed 4 bases at V and 7 bases at J, with 16 bases between. Germline CDR1 and CDR2: LGHNA and YSLEER.